One sample yielded the 31 T cell receptor beta chains listed below, sequenced in a study of immune evolution from preneoplasia to lung adenocarcinoma. Repertoires were generated with immunoSEQ multiplex PCR, while TCRdb's copy carries only in-frame clones and drops some. The sample has under 4,000 clones; around 67% are singletons. The material sequenced was FFPE minimally invasive lung adenocarcinoma tissue. Every receptor here comes from a person aged 55-80 years with lung adenocarcinoma.

This clone occurred once. This chain links TRBV15 with TRBJ2-5; no clear D. CDR3 length equals 15 residues. Per germline, CDR1 LNHNV and CDR2 YYDKDF (reference sequence). The V and J ends lost 0 bases and 2 bases respectively, with 10 bases between them. CDR3 residues: CATSRDSGGQETQYF. The CDR3 region has the DNA TGTGCCACCAGCAGAGATTCCGGTGGACAAGAGACCCAGTACTTC.

This chain joins TRBV28 and TRBJ2-7; no firm D call. This CDR3 has 12 amino acids. Trimming shortened V by 1 base and J by 4 bases, and 5 bases separated the two germline ends. The germline CDR1 and CDR2 sequences are MDHEN and SYDVKM. CDR3 in amino acids: CASSLLGYEQYF. As DNA, the CDR3 is TGTGCCAGCAGTTTATTGGGTTACGAGCAGTACTTC.

This clone turned up a few times. The chain combines TRBV6-4 with TRBJ2-1, with 11 nucleotides matching TRBD1. V trimming: 3 bases; J trimming: 9 bases; junction bases outside the gene matches: 7. Germline lookup yields CDR1 MRHNA and CDR2 SNTAGT. This CDR3 comprises 15 residues. This chain's CDR3 is CASSEAGTGGFEQFF. CDR3 DNA sequence: TGTGCCAGCAGTGAGGCCGGGACAGGGGGGTTTGAGCAGTTCTTC.

J is TRBJ2-2 and V is TRBV11-3; D is undetermined. This CDR3 comprises 13 residues. The germline V and J ends were trimmed by 1 base and 8 bases, with 8 bases remaining between them. The germline V gene encodes CDR1 SGHNT and CDR2 YENEEA. The CDR3 here is CASSLVQSGELFF. In DNA, the CDR3 is TGTGCCAGCAGCTTAGTCCAGTCAGGGGAGCTGTTTTTT.

The chain joins TRBV5-1 to TRBJ2-5; 14 nucleotides match TRBD2. Trimming took 4 bases from V and 4 from J; bases not matched to a gene: 15. Per germline, CDR1 SGHRS and CDR2 YFSETQ. The CDR3 covers 19 residues. The CDR3 loop is CASSQLTSGGAAFRETQYF. Here the CDR3 DNA reads TGCGCCAGCAGCCAATTGACTAGCGGGGGGGCCGCATTTCGAGAGACCCAGTACTTC.

The chain recombines TRBV10-3 with TRBJ2-1; D is unclear. The germline gives CDR1 ENHRY, CDR2 SYGVKD. With 3 bases removed from V and 5 bases from J, the gap between germline ends came to 14 bases. The CDR3 consists of 15 residues. The DNA of the CDR3 is TGTGCCATCAGTGATAGCAGAGGAAGTAACAATGAGCAGTTCTTC. Translation: CAISDSRGSNNEQFF.

CDR3 protein: CASSASGTDYGYTF. The CDR3 DNA reads as TGTGCCAGCAGTGCGTCCGGGACAGACTATGGCTACACCTTC. The chain joins TRBV6-6 to TRBJ1-2, with 7 bases that match TRBD1. From germline, CDR1 is MNHNY and CDR2 SVGAGI (reference sequence). Trimming at V came to 5 bases and at J to 3 bases, leaving 6 bases not matched to a gene. This CDR3 is built from 14 residues.

The chain links TRBV4-1 to TRBJ2-2; TRBD2 matches at 10 bases. Germline V CDR1 and CDR2: MGHRA, YSYEKL. The CDR3 runs to 21 residues. J was trimmed by 0 bases and V by 0 bases; bases with no gene match: 13. As DNA, the CDR3 is TGCGCCAGCAGCCAAGACCCGGGGGTAGCGGGGGGTTTAACGAACACCGGGGAGCTGTTTTTT. This codes for CASSQDPGVAGGLTNTGELFF.

The CDR3 region is CASSLMLAGGQETQYF. Written as DNA, the CDR3 is TGTGCCAGCAGCTTGATGCTAGCGGGGGGCCAAGAGACCCAGTACTTC. The chain couples TRBV5-4 to TRBJ2-5; TRBD2 aligns across 11 bases. The J segment lost 1 base and the V segment lost 1 base, leaving 3 bases of the junction unmatched. The CDR3 totals 16 residues. Germline CDR1 reads SGHNT; CDR2 reads YYREEE (reference sequence).

In its sample, this clone ranks as large (0.1 to 1%). Here the CDR3 DNA reads TGTGCCAGCAGCCGAGGGGGCTGGACTGAAGCTTTCTTT. This codes for CASSRGGWTEAFF. The J gene is TRBJ1-1, the V gene TRBV11-2, with 7 nucleotides matching TRBD1. Trimming removed 5 bases from V and 5 bases from J; junction bases left unmatched: 5. Germline V gene lookup returns CDR1 SGHAT and CDR2 FQNNGV. The CDR3 is 13 amino acids.

There are a few counts of this clone. The chain couples TRBV30 to TRBJ2-3; no definite D call. The germline CDR1 and CDR2 sequences are GTSNPN and SVGIG (reference sequence). V lost 2 bases to trimming and J lost 2 bases, with 11 bases between them. The CDR3 has 14 residues. DNA for the CDR3: TGTGCCTGGAGTCCCGTGGATTTCACAGATACGCAGTATTTT. As protein: CAWSPVDFTDTQYF.

The J gene is TRBJ2-7, the V gene TRBV6-5; D is perhaps TRBD1 or TRBD2 (6 bases each). With 7 bases removed from V and 3 bases from J, the gap between germline ends came to 19 bases. The CDR3 extends over 15 amino acids. In germline, CDR1 is MNHEY, CDR2 SVGAGI. CDR3 region: CASTPTRRDIYEQYF. CDR3 in DNA: TGTGCCAGCACCCCAACCAGGCGGGACATCTACGAGCAGTACTTC.

The chain is built from TRBV7-8 and TRBJ2-1, with 8 bases identical to TRBD2. CDR3 length equals 15 residues. After removal of 7 bases from V and 4 bases from J, the junction contained 9 bases not matched to a gene. Per germline, CDR1 SGHVS and CDR2 FQNEAQ. The CDR3 spells CASIGAGAIYNEQFF. The CDR3 DNA sequence: TGTGCCAGCATCGGAGCGGGGGCGATTTACAATGAGCAGTTCTTC.

The chain has TRBV6-5 and TRBJ1-1; D remains ambiguous. From germline, CDR1 is MNHEY and CDR2 SVGAGI. CDR3 length: 13 residues. The CDR3 loop reads CVSRTTINTEAFF. The CDR3 DNA follows: TGTGTATCAAGGACTACGATTAACACTGAAGCTTTCTTT.

This chain uses TRBV28 with TRBJ1-1; weak D call: TRBD1 (6 bases). Germline lookup yields CDR1 MDHEN and CDR2 SYDVKM. Trimming removed 4 bases at V and 0 bases at J, with 9 bases between. The CDR3 has 14 amino acids. The CDR3 DNA sequence: TGTGCCAGCAGTTCTGGACAGCTGAACACTGAAGCTTTCTTT. The encoded protein is CASSSGQLNTEAFF. Full variable domain (outside the CDR3, taken from reference TRBV28 and TRBJ1-1): DVKVTQSSRYLVKRTGEKVFLECVQDMDHENMFWYRQDPGLGLRLIYFSYDVKMKEKGDIPEGYSVSREKKERFSLILESASTNQTSMYLCASSSGQLNTEAFFGQGTRLTVV.

The rearrangement links TRBV6-5 to TRBJ1-5; no clear D. Deletions cut 6 bases from V and 3 bases from J, with 9 bases between. Germline V gene data show CDR1 as MNHEY and CDR2 as SVGAGI. The CDR3 covers 13 residues. CDR3 residues: CASRTRNNQPQHF. CDR3 nucleotide sequence: TGTGCCAGCAGAACACGGAACAATCAGCCCCAGCATTTT.

The V gene is TRBV7-2, the J gene TRBJ2-7; TRBD2 matches at 10 bases. The CDR3 contains 14 residues. With 2 bases clipped from V and 3 bases from J, the junction kept 1 base outside the gene matches. Germline CDR1 SGHTA, CDR2 FQGNSA. CDR3 bases: TGTGCCAGCAGCTTAACTAGCGGGAACTACGAGCAGTACTTC. Translation: CASSLTSGNYEQYF. Based on the CDR3 plus reference TRBV7-2 and TRBJ2-7, the full variable domain is GAGVSQSPSNKVTEKGKDVELRCDPISGHTALYWYRQSLGQGLEFLIYFQGNSAPDKSGLPSDRFSAERTGGSVSTLTIQRTQQEDSAVYLCASSLTSGNYEQYFGPGTRLTVT.

The V and J genes are TRBV6-1 and TRBJ2-4; a weak D match, TRBD2 (5 bases). This CDR3 has 12 residues. CDR1 is MNHNS, CDR2 SASEGT, per germline. V lost 6 bases, J lost 6 bases, and 9 bases lay in between. CDR3 sequence: CASSREINIQYF. CDR3 in DNA: TGTGCCAGCAGCCGGGAAATAAACATTCAGTACTTC.

The V gene is TRBV6-1, the J gene TRBJ2-7; D gene unclear. CDR3 length: 12 amino acids. V gave up 0 bases and J gave up 3 bases, with 3 bases separating them. The germline V gene has CDR1 MNHNS and CDR2 SASEGT. CDR3 in DNA: TGTGCCAGCAGTGAAGCTGGCTACGAGCAGTACTTC. It is translated as CASSEAGYEQYF.

The chain couples TRBV5-6 to TRBJ1-2, with D unresolved. CDR3 length: 13 residues. V lost 2 bases and J 7 bases, leaving 12 bases between the germline ends. Per germline, CDR1 SGHDT and CDR2 YYEEEE. CDR3 in amino acids: CASSLKGGIGYTF. The CDR3 DNA is TGTGCCAGCAGCTTAAAGGGAGGAATTGGCTACACCTTC. The whole variable domain, filled in from reference TRBV5-6 and TRBJ1-2, reads DAGVTQSPTHLIKTRGQQVTLRCSPKSGHDTVSWYQQALGQGPQFIFQYYEEEERQRGNFPDRFSGHQFPNYSSELNVNALLLGDSALYLCASSLKGGIGYTFGSGTRLTVV.

The V call is TRBV5-6, the J call TRBJ1-2, with D maybe TRBD1 (5 bases). The CDR3 runs 13 residues. Trimming removed 0 bases at V and 4 bases at J, with 7 bases between. Germline CDR1 reads SGHDT; CDR2 reads YYEEEE. In nucleotides, the CDR3 is TGTGCCAGCAGCTTGGCAGGGATCTATGGCTACACCTTC. Residues: CASSLAGIYGYTF.

J is TRBJ2-2 and V is TRBV7-8; 7 nucleotides align to TRBD1. Trimming took 5 bases from V and 0 from J; bases not matched to a gene: 3. Germline V CDR1 and CDR2: SGHVS, FQNEAQ. The CDR3 totals 15 residues. CDR3 in amino acids: CASSAGTANTGELFF. The CDR3 DNA sequence: TGTGCCAGCAGCGCAGGGACAGCGAACACCGGGGAGCTGTTTTTT.

V gene TRBV5-1 combines with J gene TRBJ2-3; TRBD1 might be the D (6 bases). V lost 2 bases to trimming and J lost 6 bases, with 13 bases between them. The CDR3 extends over 14 amino acids. CDR1 and CDR2 (germline): SGHRS, YFSETQ. CDR3 sequence (DNA): TGCGCCAGCAGCTTAGCAGGGGTTTTGGATACGCAGTATTTT. It encodes CASSLAGVLDTQYF. The full variable domain, completed using reference TRBV5-1 and TRBJ2-3, is KAGVTQTPRYLIKTRGQQVTLSCSPISGHRSVSWYQQTPGQGLQFLFEYFSETQRNKGNFPGRFSGRQFSNSRSEMNVSTLELGDSALYLCASSLAGVLDTQYFGPGTRLTVL.

This clone came up a few times. J is TRBJ2-7 and V is TRBV11-3, with TRBD1 identical over 7 bases. CDR1 is SGHNT and CDR2 is YENEEA in the germline V gene. The CDR3 totals 15 residues. The trim removed 5 bases at V and 4 bases at J, leaving 11 bases unmatched. The CDR3 here is CASSPIDRDTYEQYF. The CDR3 DNA sequence: TGTGCCAGCAGCCCTATAGACAGGGATACGTACGAGCAGTACTTC.

J is TRBJ2-2 and V is TRBV5-1; 9 bases are a match to TRBD1. This CDR3 is built from 15 residues. The ends lost 1 base at V and 3 bases at J; junction bases unmatched: 1. The germline V gene has CDR1 SGHRS and CDR2 YFSETQ. The CDR3: CASSLRTGDTGELFF. The CDR3 nucleotides read TGCGCCAGCAGCTTGAGGACAGGGGACACCGGGGAGCTGTTTTTT.

V usage is TRBV2 and J usage is TRBJ2-7; 9 bases line up with TRBD1. V shed 5 bases, J shed 4 bases, and the junction held 6 bases outside the gene matches. The CDR3 spans 14 residues. Germline CDR1 is SNHLY and CDR2 is FYNNEI. CDR3 sequence reads: CASSKYRGLYEQYF. CDR3 nucleotide sequence: TGTGCCAGCAGTAAGTACAGGGGGCTGTACGAGCAGTACTTC. The full variable domain, its missing parts supplied by reference TRBV2 and TRBJ2-7, is EPEVTQTPSHQVTQMGQEVILRCVPISNHLYFYWYRQILGQKVEFLVSFYNNEISEKSEIFDDQFSVERPDGSNFTLKIRSTKLEDSAMYFCASSKYRGLYEQYFGPGTRLTVT.

This chain connects TRBV20-1 to TRBJ2-7; D might be TRBD2 (5 bases). CDR3 length equals 11 residues. Germline CDR1 is DFQATT and CDR2 is SNEGSKA (reference sequence). Trimming left V 5 bases short and J 7 bases short, with 12 bases between. The CDR3 protein is CSAAGSGEQYF. CDR3 bases: TGCAGTGCTGCGGGCTCGGGGGAGCAGTACTTC.

The chain carries TRBV7-6 and TRBJ2-7; no reliable D call. Germline V gives CDR1 SGHVS, CDR2 FNYEAQ. V lost 2 bases to trimming and J lost 3 bases, with 11 bases between them. The length of the CDR3 is 14 residues. CDR3 nucleotide sequence: TGTGCCAGCAGCTTAAACCCGGAGAGCTACGAGCAGTACTTC. This encodes CASSLNPESYEQYF.

This chain uses TRBV30 with TRBJ1-4; D not certain. Trimming took off 3 bases at V and 8 bases at J, with 16 bases between the two ends. In germline, CDR1 is GTSNPN, CDR2 SVGIG (reference sequence). This CDR3 contains 14 residues. For the CDR3, the DNA is TGTGCCTGGAGAGAGGCAGGAAGTAGAGAAAAACTGTTTTTT. Translation gives CAWREAGSREKLFF. Using reference TRBV30 and TRBJ1-4 for the parts outside the CDR3, the full variable domain is SQTIHQWPATLVQPVGSPLSLECTVEGTSNPNLYWYRQAAGRGLQLLFYSVGIGQISSEVPQNLSASRPQDRQFILSSKKLLLSDSGFYLCAWREAGSREKLFFGSGTQLSVL.

V and J are TRBV5-5 and TRBJ1-5; D may be TRBD1 (6 bases). Germline loops: CDR1 SGHKS, CDR2 YYEKEE (reference sequence). V lost 4 bases and J lost 3, with 8 bases in between. The CDR3 runs 13 residues. The DNA of the CDR3 is TGTGCCAGCAGCGGGACACACAATCAGCCCCAGCATTTT. It codes for CASSGTHNQPQHF. Drawing the rest from reference TRBV5-5 and TRBJ1-5, the complete variable domain is DAGVTQSPTHLIKTRGQQVTLRCSPISGHKSVSWYQQVLGQGPQFIFQYYEKEERGRGNFPDRFSARQFPNYSSELNVNALLLGDSALYLCASSGTHNQPQHFGDGTRLSIL.

The chain has TRBV18 and TRBJ1-1; D is possibly TRBD1 (5 bases). Trimming removed 3 bases from V and 3 bases from J, with 11 bases in between. Per germline, CDR1 KGHSH and CDR2 LQKENI. The CDR3 contains 14 residues. Here the CDR3 reads CASSPVDTYTEAFF. DNA of the CDR3: TGTGCCAGCTCACCGGTGGACACTTACACTGAAGCTTTCTTT.